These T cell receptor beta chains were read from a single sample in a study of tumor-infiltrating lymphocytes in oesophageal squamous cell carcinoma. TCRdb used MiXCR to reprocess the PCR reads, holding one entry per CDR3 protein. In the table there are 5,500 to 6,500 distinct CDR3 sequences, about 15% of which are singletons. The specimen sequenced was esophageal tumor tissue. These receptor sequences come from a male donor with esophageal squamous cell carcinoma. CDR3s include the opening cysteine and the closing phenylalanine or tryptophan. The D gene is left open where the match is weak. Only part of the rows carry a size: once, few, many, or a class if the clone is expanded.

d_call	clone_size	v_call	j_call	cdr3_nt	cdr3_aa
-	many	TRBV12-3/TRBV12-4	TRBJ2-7	TGTGCCAGCAGTCAGTTCGGGTCACCCCTCCACTTC	CASSQFGSPLHF
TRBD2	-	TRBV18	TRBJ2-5	TGTGCCAGCTCCCCGACTAGCGCGGAGACCCAGTACTTC	CASSPTSAETQYF
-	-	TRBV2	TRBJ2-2	TGTGCCAGCAGGGGATGGGCGATTGTCACAGGGGAGCTGTTTTTT	CASRGWAIVTGELFF
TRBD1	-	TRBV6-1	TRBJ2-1	TGTGCCAGCAGCCACTCGGCAGGGGGCTCCTACAATGAGCAGTTCTTC	CASSHSAGGSYNEQFF
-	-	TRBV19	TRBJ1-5	TGTGCCAGTAGTTTGGCCAGGGGTCGCAATCAGCCCCAGCATTTT	CASSLARGRNQPQHF
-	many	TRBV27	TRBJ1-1	TGTGCCAGCAGTTCCCTGAACCTCATAGCTGAAGCTTTCTTT	CASSSLNLIAEAFF
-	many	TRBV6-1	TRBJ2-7	TGTGCCAGCAGGAGGACAGCTGGCTACGAGCAGTACTTC	CASRRTAGYEQYF
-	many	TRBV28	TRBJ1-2	TGTGCCAGCAGTCGCGAGTGGGAAGGCTACACCTTC	CASSREWEGYTF
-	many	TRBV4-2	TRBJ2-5	TGTGCCAGCAGCCAAGTGGGGGCCGGGGAGACCCAGTACTTC	CASSQVGAGETQYF
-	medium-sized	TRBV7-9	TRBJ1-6	TGTGCCAGCAGCTTCCAGGCCAATTCACCCCTCCACTTT	CASSFQANSPLHF
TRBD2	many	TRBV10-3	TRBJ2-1	TGTGCCATCAAGGCGACTAGCGGGGTGAATGAGCAGTTCTTC	CAIKATSGVNEQFF
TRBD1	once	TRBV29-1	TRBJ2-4	TGCAGCGTCAGACAGGGTGGCGACATTCAGTACTTC	CSVRQGGDIQYF
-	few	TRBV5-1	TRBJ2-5	TGCGCCAGCAGCTTGGGCCCGGGGGAGACCCAGTACTTC	CASSLGPGETQYF
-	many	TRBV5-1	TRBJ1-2	TGCGCCAGCAGCTGGGGACCGCTCTATGGCTACACCTTC	CASSWGPLYGYTF
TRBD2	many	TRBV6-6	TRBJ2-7	TGTGCCAGCAGTTACTCGTTAGCGGGGCTCTCCTACGAGCAGTACTTC	CASSYSLAGLSYEQYF
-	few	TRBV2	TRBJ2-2	TGTGCCAGCAGGTGGGCTCAGACAAGCGCCGGGGAGCTGTTTTTT	CASRWAQTSAGELFF
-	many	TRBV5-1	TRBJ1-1	TGCGCCAGCAGCGAACCGGGGACCCGACACACTGAAGCTTTCTTT	CASSEPGTRHTEAFF
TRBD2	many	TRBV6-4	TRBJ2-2	TGTGCCAGCCAAGGACTAGGTCCTTCCGGGGAGCTGTTTTTT	CASQGLGPSGELFF
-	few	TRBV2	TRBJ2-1	TGTGCCAGCAGGCCGGGGGGCAGGGGCACACCATTCTCTTACAATGAGCAGTTCTTC	CASRPGGRGTPFSYNEQFF
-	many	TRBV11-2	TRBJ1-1	TGTGCCAGCAGCTTACTGGGGACGGAAGCTTTCTTT	CASSLLGTEAFF
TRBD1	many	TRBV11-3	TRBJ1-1	TGTGCCAGCAGCTCACGCCCAGGGGGAAACACTGAAGCTTTCTTT	CASSSRPGGNTEAFF
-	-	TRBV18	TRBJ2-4	TGTGCCAGCTCACCACCGGCCCACTCTCACAACAAAAACATTCAGTACTTC	CASSPPAHSHNKNIQYF
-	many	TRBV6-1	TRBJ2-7	TGTGCCAGCAGTGTTGAGGGGCCCTCGGGCGAGCAGTACTTC	CASSVEGPSGEQYF
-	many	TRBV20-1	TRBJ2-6	TGCAGTGCTAGAACTTCTGGGGCCAACGTCCTGACTTTC	CSARTSGANVLTF
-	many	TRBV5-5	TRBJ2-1	TGTGCCAGCAGCTTAGTAGAACACAATGAGCAGTTCTTC	CASSLVEHNEQFF
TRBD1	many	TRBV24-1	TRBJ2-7	TGTGCCACCAGTGATACAGGGGGCGAGGGCTACGAGCAGTACTTC	CATSDTGGEGYEQYF
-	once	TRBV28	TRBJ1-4	TGTGCCAGCAGTTTAGCGGGCTTTAATGAAAAACTGTTTTTT	CASSLAGFNEKLFF
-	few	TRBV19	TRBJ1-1	TGTGCCAGTAGTAGCTCGGTGGGACGGTTGAACACTGAAGCTTTCTTT	CASSSSVGRLNTEAFF
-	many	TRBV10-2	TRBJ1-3	TGCGCCACCAACGTTGGGGATGGAAACACCATATATTTT	CATNVGDGNTIYF
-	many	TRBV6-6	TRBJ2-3	TGTGCCAGCAGTTACGCGTCTACTCGAGATACGCAGTATTTT	CASSYASTRDTQYF
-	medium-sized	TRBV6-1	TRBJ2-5	TGTGCCAGCAGTGAACAGTTTGGAGAGACCCAGTACTTC	CASSEQFGETQYF
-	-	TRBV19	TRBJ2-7	TGTGCCAGTAGTATTTGGGGTTCCGAGCAGTACTTC	CASSIWGSEQYF
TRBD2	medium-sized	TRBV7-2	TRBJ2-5	TGTGCCAGCAGCTTAGTCGGCGGGGGGAGGGGGCAGTACTTC	CASSLVGGGRGQYF
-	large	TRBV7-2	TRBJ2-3	TGTGCCAGCAGCTTAGGTGGACACCGGACAGATACGCAGTATTTT	CASSLGGHRTDTQYF
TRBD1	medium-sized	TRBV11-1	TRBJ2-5	TGTGCCAGCAGCTTAGCGGGACAGGGCGAGACCCAGTACTTC	CASSLAGQGETQYF
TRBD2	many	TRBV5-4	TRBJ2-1	TGTGCCAGCAGCTTGGAGGGCGGGGGGCCCCACAATGAGCAGTTCTTC	CASSLEGGGPHNEQFF
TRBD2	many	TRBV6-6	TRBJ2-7	TGTGCCAGCAGTTACTCTGGCGGGAGCTCCTACAATGAGCAGTACTTC	CASSYSGGSSYNEQYF
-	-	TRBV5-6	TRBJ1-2	TGTGCCAGCCATCCCCTGCGAAGGCCTAACTATGGCTACACCTTC	CASHPLRRPNYGYTF
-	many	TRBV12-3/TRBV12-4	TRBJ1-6	TGTGCCAGCAACCTAGACGGCCCAGATTCACCCCTCCACTTT	CASNLDGPDSPLHF
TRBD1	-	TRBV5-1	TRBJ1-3	TGCGCCAGCAGCTTGAAGGGACAGAGCTCTGGAAACACCATATATTTT	CASSLKGQSSGNTIYF
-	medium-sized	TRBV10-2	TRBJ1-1	TGCGCCAGCAGGCAACAGGCGGGGACTGAAGCTTTCTTT	CASRQQAGTEAFF
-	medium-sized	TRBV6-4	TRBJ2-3	TGTGCCAGCAGTGAGGACGGGGGAAGCACAGATACGCAGTATTTT	CASSEDGGSTDTQYF
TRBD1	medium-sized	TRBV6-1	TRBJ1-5	TGTGCCAGCAGTGAAGAGGGACAGGGGAGTCAGCCCCAGCATTTT	CASSEEGQGSQPQHF
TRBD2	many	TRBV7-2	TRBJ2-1	TGTGCCAGCAGCCCGGGGGGAGCGCTCCAAGAGACCCAGTTCTTC	CASSPGGALQETQFF